This TCR beta chain was captured in a study of blood T cell repertoires in COVID-19. Study-level information: T cells, B-cell-depleted T cells, or PBMCs supplied cDNA or gDNA.

Produced via immunoSEQ multiplex PCR; TCRdb's table is partial and in-frame only. Of 300,000 to 400,000 clones in the sample, around 85% are singletons; the top ten hold about 2%. The germline CDR1 and CDR2 sequences are MDHEN and SYDVKM. V lost 2 bases to trimming and J lost 4 bases, with 9 bases between them. This CDR3 is 15 amino acids long. This chain links TRBV28 with TRBJ2-6; D perhaps matches TRBD1 (6 bases). This clonotype was sampled from a woman aged 25 to 39 who had been exposed to COVID-19. The specimen was PBMCs or T cells enriched from blood (not recorded which). The CDR3 coding sequence is TGTGCCAGCAGTTTAACAGGGCCCGGGGCCAACGTCCTGACTTTC. The encoded protein is CASSLTGPGANVLTF.